The TCR beta chain described here comes from a study of molecular identifiers for immune sequencing clone quantification. Broader study findings: Among effectors, clones above 20 RNA copies held over 97% of molecules; among naive cells, under 1%.

Making the bulk TCR libraries relied on previously described methods and listed TCR primers. Using its own MiXCR run on the PCR reads, TCRdb lists one record per CDR3 protein. The table lists approximately 41,000 distinct CDR3 sequences, roughly 21% of them singletons. This clonotype was counted at least ten times. Its cognate antigen is unknown. RNA fractions of 10%, 30% or 50% and about 19,000 to 1,100,000 sorted cells were the source of naive CD8 libraries. Sorting recovered naive CD8 T cells on a CD8+CD4-CCR7+CD45RA+ profile. V lost 7 bases and J lost 3; bases outside the gene matches: 10. The CDR3 has 15 amino acids. Germline V lookup: CDR1 MNHEY, CDR2 SVGEGT.

This TCR was recovered from a human donor in good health. Some libraries in this study had Jurkat cell RNA spiked in. Sample: naive CD8+ T cells from blood, with Jurkat cell RNA spiked in. Subset reported: FACS-sorted CD8+CD4-CCR7+CD45RA+ naive T cells. This chain joins TRBV6-2 or TRBV6-3 and TRBJ2-7, with 9 bases that match TRBD2. The CDR3: CASNPTGTSSYEQYF. The CDR3 bases are TGTGCCAGCAACCCCACCGGGACTAGCAGCTACGAGCAGTACTTC.